This T cell receptor beta chain derives from a study of T cells in Graves' hyperthyroidism and ophthalmopathy. On the study more broadly: Peripheral blood draws took place at initial diagnosis, ahead of any treatment.

The junction had 9 bases not matched to a gene; V was cut back by 8 bases and J by 2 bases. The CDR3 runs to 15 residues. In germline, CDR1 is SGHTA, CDR2 FQGNSA. This clonotype was seen a few times. What was amplified from RNA transcripts were TCR beta CDR3 regions. TCR CDR3 underwent first-round RT-PCR with the HTBI primer set. MiXCR was run by TCRdb on the multiplex PCR reads, yielding one entry per CDR3 protein. The data contain around 500,000 distinct CDR3 sequences, about 15% of them singletons. Uncontrolled infections, other autoimmune diseases, pregnancy or lactation led to exclusion of patients.

The sample consisted of blood. The gene calls are TRBV7-2 and TRBJ2-7; TRBD1 matches 10 bases. The TCR sequence derives from a woman in her 30s with Graves' ophthalmopathy. The CDR3 nucleotides are TGTGCCAGCGGTTTTCGGGACAGGGGCCCCTACGAGCAGTACTTC. Encoded protein: CASGFRDRGPYEQYF.